The clone carrying this TCR beta chain was observed a handful of times. Its antigen is currently unknown. The germline V and J ends were trimmed by 2 bases and 3 bases, with 8 bases remaining between them. This CDR3 comprises 14 residues. Germline CDR1 reads SNHLY; CDR2 reads FYNNEI. Peripheral blood, together with lesional scalp punch biopsies, was collected from alopecia areata patients. This entry is derived from a study of CD8+ T cells in alopecia areata. As for the study in general: Tofacitinib was taken orally by treated patients, and the dose was 5 to 10 mg twice daily.

Findings and caveats of the study: Clarity of TCR sharing across patients fell short of that in mice, possibly HLA-related.

RNA was extracted and reverse transcribed into cDNA as the sequencing template. Here immunoSEQ multiplex PCR was the method, and the copy in TCRdb shows in-frame clones only, minus some. Of around 7,400 clones in the sample, less than 75% are singletons; the top ten hold about 22%. This TCR derives from a human donor with alopecia areata. The rearrangement uses TRBV2 and TRBJ1-3, with D hard to call. This specimen consisted of skin, obtained at week 0. The CDR3 DNA reads TGTGCCAGCAGTGAAAGGGCAATTGGAAACACCATATATTTT. It encodes CASSERAIGNTIYF. Full variable domain (rest looked up from reference TRBV2 and TRBJ1-3): EPEVTQTPSHQVTQMGQEVILRCVPISNHLYFYWYRQILGQKVEFLVSFYNNEISEKSEIFDDQFSVERPDGSNFTLKIRSTKLEDSAMYFCASSERAIGNTIYFGEGSWLTVV.